The clone carrying this TCR beta chain was detected ten times or more. Antigen specificity is unknown. V was clipped by 5 bases and J by 6 bases; unmatched bases: 11. Germline CDR1 is SEHNR and CDR2 is FQNEAQ (reference sequence). The CDR3 covers 16 residues. Universal primer sites and UMIs were introduced during 5'RACE template-switching synthesis of TCR cDNA. TCRdb reprocessed the 5' RACE reads with MiXCR, giving one entry per CDR3 protein. The table includes around 330,000 distinct CDR3 sequences, 3.6% detected once. The record originates from a study of T cells after yellow fever vaccination. General study points: A large majority of primary-vaccination clones showed up again after the booster (96% CD4, around 85% CD8).

This receptor was identified in a young man who received the YFV17D yellow fever vaccine. This chain links TRBV7-9 with TRBJ2-1, with 9 bases matching TRBD2. The source was PBMCs, collected on the day of the yellow fever booster vaccination. CDR3 loop: CASSTTGLAIPNEQFF. In DNA form, the CDR3 reads TGTGCCAGCAGCACAACGGGACTAGCTATTCCCAATGAGCAGTTCTTC.